One sample yielded the 10 T cell receptor beta chains listed below, sequenced in a study of blood T cell repertoires in COVID-19 (dated by TCRdb to the early 2020s). Preparation of the library involved the immunoSEQ multiplex PCR assay. Held by TCRdb, this immuneACCESS table contains in-frame sequences only and omits some clones. Under half of the omission traces to an unresolved V gene where checked; the cause of the rest is unknown. The sample records 85,000 to 130,000 clones, 76% of which are singletons. Jointly, the top ten make up about 6.3% of the sample. Input material: peripheral blood. The receptors were sampled from a man older than 75 with COVID-19, enrolled during active disease.

This chain joins TRBV27 and TRBJ1-6; no firm D call. Germline V lookup: CDR1 MNHEY, CDR2 SMNVEV (reference sequence). The CDR3 length is 14 residues. With 2 bases removed from V and 6 bases from J, the gap between germline ends came to 8 bases. Here the CDR3 reads CASSLRVFNSPLHF. The CDR3 DNA reads as TGTGCCAGCAGTTTACGGGTATTTAATTCACCCCTCCACTTT.

The chain uses TRBV7-2 and TRBJ2-5; TRBD1 matches 8 bases. The CDR3 sequence is 15 residues long. Looked up from germline, CDR1 is SGHTA and CDR2 is FQGNSA. The V and J ends lost 1 base and 4 bases, in that order; junction bases with no gene match: 5. The CDR3 is CASSLGWTGRETQYF. CDR3 sequence (DNA): TGTGCCAGCAGCTTAGGCTGGACAGGGAGAGAGACCCAGTACTTC.

The chain couples TRBV10-1 to TRBJ2-5; 14 bases match TRBD2. This CDR3 contains 18 residues. The junction had 13 bases not matched to a gene; V was cut back by 4 bases and J by 6 bases. Germline-derived CDR1 and CDR2 are WNHNN and SYGVQD (reference sequence). The CDR3 reads CASSGDRGGTSGRKTQYF. The CDR3 DNA sequence: TGCGCCAGCAGTGGGGACAGGGGGGGGACTAGCGGGAGAAAGACCCAGTACTTC.

The genes are TRBV5-8 and TRBJ2-1; D uncertain. The CDR3 is 13 residues long. CDR1 is SGHTS, CDR2 YDEGEE, per germline. Trimming left V 4 bases short and J 2 bases short, with 7 bases between. Here the CDR3 DNA reads TGTGCCAGCAGCACAACAGCCTACAATGAGCAGTTCTTC. Translated, it gives CASSTTAYNEQFF.

The chain carries TRBV28 and TRBJ1-2; 10 bases map to TRBD1. V lost 2 bases and J lost 5; bases outside the gene matches: 14. The CDR3 runs 18 residues. Per germline, CDR1 MDHEN and CDR2 SYDVKM. CDR3 loop: CASSLVMSGQGLEYGYTF. CDR3 nucleotide sequence: TGTGCCAGCAGTTTAGTGATGTCGGGACAGGGGCTGGAATATGGCTACACCTTC.

The chain employs TRBV28 and TRBJ2-7, with D perhaps matching TRBD1 (5 bases). The CDR3 length is 13 residues. Per the germline V gene, CDR1 is MDHEN and CDR2 is SYDVKM. V lost 6 bases and J lost 4, with 13 bases in between. In DNA form, the CDR3 reads TGTGCCAGCAGGACTCCTCAGGGTTACGAGCAGTACTTC. As protein: CASRTPQGYEQYF.

The rearrangement joins TRBV29-1 to TRBJ2-7; 7 bases fit TRBD1. The CDR3 covers 12 residues. CDR1 and CDR2 from the germline V gene are SQVTM and ANQGSEA. Germline trimming cut 6 bases from V and 5 bases from J; bases unmatched to any gene: 7. In nucleotides, the CDR3 is TGCAGCGTCTCGGGACAGACGCACGAGCAGTACTTC. Translated: CSVSGQTHEQYF.

The genes are TRBV6-6 and TRBJ2-7; TRBD1 matches at 9 bases. Germline CDR1 is MNHNY and CDR2 is SVGAGI (reference sequence). The J segment lost 3 bases and the V segment lost 8 bases, leaving 14 bases of the junction unmatched. The CDR3 sequence is 16 residues long. The CDR3 loop reads CASFSRPGTGNYEQYF. The CDR3 DNA follows: TGTGCCAGCTTCTCTCGGCCTGGGACAGGGAACTACGAGCAGTACTTC.

The chain couples TRBV2 to TRBJ1-2; 7 bases are a match to TRBD1. Trimming cost V 6 bases and J 3 bases; bases outside gene matches: 1. Germline V gene data show CDR1 as SNHLY and CDR2 as FYNNEI. The CDR3 is made up of 12 amino acids. CDR3 in amino acids: CASRGGDYGYTF. The CDR3 region has the DNA TGTGCCAGCAGAGGGGGCGACTATGGCTACACCTTC.

V and J are TRBV6-5 and TRBJ2-1; D uncertain. Germline-derived CDR1 and CDR2 are MNHEY and SVGAGI. The germline V and J ends were trimmed by 6 bases and 7 bases, with 10 bases remaining between them. The CDR3 sequence is 12 residues long. CDR3 sequence reads: CASSQTRNEQFF. CDR3 DNA: TGTGCCAGCAGCCAAACCCGGAATGAGCAGTTCTTC.